What follows is one TCR beta chain and its context. Clones were sequenced by immunoSEQ multiplex PCR, and TCRdb holds only the in-frame ones, with some missing. The sample includes approximately 90,000 clones, around 89% of them seen just once. The CDR3 totals 14 residues. V lost 3 bases to trimming and J lost 3 bases; unmatched junction nucleotides: 6. Germline lookup yields CDR1 DFQATT and CDR2 SNEGSKA (reference sequence). This record comes from a study of T cell responses to AZD1222 COVID-19 vaccine. The chain has TRBV20-1 and TRBJ2-7; 9 bases agree with TRBD2. The source material was peripheral blood, sampled 28 days after the second AZD1222 dose. This receptor was obtained from an adult who received the AZD1222 COVID-19 vaccine. This CDR3 is CSASVAGGIYEQYF. For the CDR3, the DNA is TGCAGTGCTAGTGTGGCGGGGGGGATCTACGAGCAGTACTTC.